Listed below are T cell receptor beta chains from one sample, sequenced in a study of cytomegalovirus exposure and HLA in healthy donors. The repertoire was sequenced with immunoSEQ multiplex PCR; TCRdb's copy has only in-frame clones and lacks some. The sample lists roughly 44,000 clones; approximately 81% were seen once. Material: PBMCs. The origin of the receptors is a man in his fifties or sixties in good health and CMV-seronegative. Each CDR3 is given with its conserved first and last residue. Fields, in order: J gene, clone size, D gene, V gene, CDR3 DNA, CDR3 protein. A D gene is named only where the DNA matches it firmly. Some rows have no size entry. The others give once, few or many, or a class for an expanded clone.

TRBJ2-7	.	TRBD2	TRBV6-5	TGTGCCAGCAGCCCTGGACTAGCGGAATTCTACGAGCAGTACTTC	CASSPGLAEFYEQYF
TRBJ1-2	.	.	TRBV5-6	TGTGCCAGCAGCTTCGATGTTGGGGAGTGGTACTATGGCTACACCTTC	CASSFDVGEWYYGYTF
TRBJ2-1	.	TRBD1	TRBV29-1	TGCAGCGTTCATTCGAGAAACGACAGGGGGTACAATGAGCAGTTCTTC	CSVHSRNDRGYNEQFF
TRBJ1-2	few	.	TRBV5-4	TGTGCCAGCAGTCTGCAGGCCAACTATGGCTACACCTTC	CASSLQANYGYTF
TRBJ2-7	.	TRBD1	TRBV5-1	TGCGCCAGCAGCTTGGGGACAGGCCCAGTCGAGCAGTACTTC	CASSLGTGPVEQYF
TRBJ2-7	.	TRBD2	TRBV4-3	TGCGCCAGCAGCCCGCGGACTAGCGCCTCCTACGAGCAGTACTTC	CASSPRTSASYEQYF
TRBJ2-7	.	.	TRBV5-4	TGTGCCAGCAGCTTGGGACAGGTGAGCTCCTACGAGCAGTACTTC	CASSLGQVSSYEQYF
TRBJ2-7	once	.	TRBV4-3	TGCGCCAGCAGCCAAGATGGGGGGACAGCATCCTACGAGCAGTACTTC	CASSQDGGTASYEQYF
TRBJ2-4	.	.	TRBV5-4	TGTGCCAGCAGCTCACTGAGCAGCGGGACAGGAAAAAACATTCAGTACTTC	CASSSLSSGTGKNIQYF
TRBJ2-7	.	TRBD2	TRBV7-9	TGTGCCAGCAGCAGCCGGGACTACCGGTACGAGCAGTACTTC	CASSSRDYRYEQYF
TRBJ2-7	.	.	TRBV7-2	TGTGCCAGCAGCCCGGGGCTAGCGCGCTCCTACGAGCAGTACTTC	CASSPGLARSYEQYF
TRBJ1-4	.	.	TRBV4-3	TGCGCCAGCAGCCAACAAACAGGGCACGAGTTTGGAAAACTGTTTTTT	CASSQQTGHEFGKLFF
TRBJ1-1	.	.	TRBV11-2	TGTGCCAGCAGCTTGCAGGGAGGCACTGAAGCTTTCTTT	CASSLQGGTEAFF
TRBJ1-2	.	.	TRBV5-8	TGTGCCAGCAGCTTGGGCCGGAACTATGGCTACACCTTC	CASSLGRNYGYTF
TRBJ2-7	.	TRBD1	TRBV5-1	TGCGCCAGCACTGTGACAGGGAATGTCAACGAGCAGTACTTC	CASTVTGNVNEQYF
TRBJ2-7	.	.	TRBV28	TGTGCCAGCAGTTTGAGAGTCGAGCAGTACTTC	CASSLRVEQYF
TRBJ2-1	.	TRBD1	TRBV28	TGTGCCAGCAGTTTTCCGGGACAGGGGTTCGACAATGAGCAGTTCTTC	CASSFPGQGFDNEQFF
TRBJ2-7	.	.	TRBV6-6	TGTGCCAGCAGTCGGACAGAATACGAGCAGTACTTC	CASSRTEYEQYF
TRBJ1-1	.	.	TRBV2	TGTGCCAGCTTCGTTCAGAGGTCGGCCACTGAAGCTTTCTTT	CASFVQRSATEAFF
TRBJ2-1	.	TRBD2	TRBV2	TGTGCCAGCACCCTACACGGGACTAGGGGGTTCTTC	CASTLHGTRGFF
TRBJ2-2	.	.	TRBV28	TGTGCCAGCAGTCAAGGTAGCTTCACCGGGGAGCTGTTTTTT	CASSQGSFTGELFF
TRBJ2-7	.	.	TRBV7-9	TGTGCCAGCAGCAAAAGCGAGTTTGGTTACGAGCAGTACTTC	CASSKSEFGYEQYF
TRBJ2-4	.	.	TRBV2	TGTGCCAGCAGCGTTCAGGGTGGAAACATTCAGTACTTC	CASSVQGGNIQYF
TRBJ2-4	few	.	TRBV19	TGTGCCAGTAGTTCACAGGGTCCTACTTCGAACATTCAGTACTTC	CASSSQGPTSNIQYF
TRBJ1-1	.	.	TRBV5-4	TGTGCCAGCAGCTTGGGTAGGGGTACTGAAGCTTTCTTT	CASSLGRGTEAFF